This TCR beta chain was recorded in a study of blood T cell repertoires in COVID-19. The overall study: Sites in the United States, Italy and Spain provided acute and convalescent COVID-19 samples.

Measured with immunoSEQ multiplex PCR; TCRdb has only the in-frame clones, and not every one. The sample holds approximately 260,000 clones, around 82% seen once. V was trimmed by 1 base and J by 0 bases, leaving 7 bases between them. This CDR3 contains 14 residues. The germline V gene encodes CDR1 SGHRS and CDR2 YFSETQ. Sequencing used peripheral blood. The TCR comes from an elderly woman with active or convalescent COVID-19. This chain connects TRBV5-1 to TRBJ1-1; D is ambiguous. The CDR3 bases are TGCGCCAGCAGCTTGTTTGGCCTGAACACTGAAGCTTTCTTT. Residues: CASSLFGLNTEAFF.